A selection of T cell receptor beta chains follows, all from one sample in a study of breast tumors, draining lymph nodes, adjacent tissues. Using its own MiXCR run on the multiplex PCR reads, TCRdb lists one record per CDR3 protein. The sample carries under 15,000 distinct CDR3 sequences, 55% to 75% recorded once. Sample: tumor-adjacent breast tissue. These receptors came from a female donor with breast cancer. Some clones in this sample may be carry-over from other donors' samples. CDR3s include the opening cysteine and the closing phenylalanine or tryptophan. The order of the fields is J gene, V gene, clone size, D gene, CDR3 protein, CDR3 DNA. The D gene is left open where the match is weak. For some rows the clone size is stated as once, few or many, or as a class when expanded; others skip it.

J: TRBJ1-2; V: TRBV6-5; size: .; D: TRBD1; CDR3: CASSQTGTGYGYTF; DNA: TGTGCCAGCAGTCAGACCGGGACAGGGTATGGCTACACCTTC
J: TRBJ2-2; V: TRBV6-1; size: many; D: TRBD1; CDR3: CASSEKPRTGFPGELFF; DNA: TGTGCCAGCAGTGAAAAACCCAGGACAGGGTTCCCCGGGGAGCTGTTTTTT
J: TRBJ2-7; V: TRBV20-1; size: .; D: TRBD1; CDR3: CSAAPGTGGSYEQYF; DNA: TGCAGTGCTGCACCGGGGACAGGGGGGTCCTACGAGCAGTACTTC
J: TRBJ2-5; V: TRBV3-1; size: .; D: .; CDR3: CASSHPKQRAAMTTQYF; DNA: TGTGCCAGCAGCCATCCAAAACAAAGGGCGGCAATGACGACCCAGTACTTC
J: TRBJ1-2; V: TRBV2; size: .; D: .; CDR3: CASSEEGRANYGYTF; DNA: TGTGCCAGCAGTGAAGAAGGCAGGGCAAACTATGGCTACACCTTC
J: TRBJ2-5; V: TRBV19; size: .; D: TRBD1; CDR3: CASSRQGRSETQYF; DNA: TGTGCCAGTAGCCGACAGGGCCGCAGTGAGACCCAGTACTTC
J: TRBJ2-7; V: TRBV25-1; size: medium-sized; D: TRBD2; CDR3: CAAGTSGRANEQYF; DNA: TGTGCCGCCGGGACTAGCGGGAGGGCCAACGAGCAGTACTTC
J: TRBJ2-1; V: TRBV25-1; size: .; D: TRBD2; CDR3: CASSESGGGNEQFF; DNA: TGTGCCAGCAGTGAATCGGGCGGGGGGAATGAGCAGTTCTTC
J: TRBJ2-1; V: TRBV19; size: few; D: TRBD2; CDR3: CASSMGTTPNEQFF; DNA: TGTGCCAGTAGTATGGGGACTACCCCGAATGAGCAGTTCTTC
J: TRBJ2-3; V: TRBV6-5; size: .; D: TRBD1; CDR3: CASSYRQGAGTDTQYF; DNA: TGTGCCAGCAGTTACAGACAGGGGGCCGGCACAGATACGCAGTATTTT
J: TRBJ2-1; V: TRBV28; size: .; D: .; CDR3: CASSLSLVSNEQFF; DNA: TGTGCCAGCAGTTTATCTCTGGTGAGCAATGAGCAGTTCTTC
J: TRBJ2-7; V: TRBV4-1; size: medium-sized; D: .; CDR3: CASSQIAWEYEQYF; DNA: TGCGCCAGCAGCCAAATTGCGTGGGAGTACGAGCAGTACTTC
J: TRBJ2-1; V: TRBV10-2; size: .; D: TRBD2; CDR3: CASSELFPGLAPTEQFF; DNA: TGCGCCAGCAGTGAACTATTTCCGGGACTAGCGCCTACCGAGCAGTTCTTC
J: TRBJ2-3; V: TRBV2; size: medium-sized; D: TRBD2; CDR3: CASLKPSGSGTDTQYF; DNA: TGTGCCAGCCTAAAACCTAGCGGGAGCGGGACAGATACGCAGTATTTT
J: TRBJ1-6; V: TRBV12-3/TRBV12-4; size: many; D: .; CDR3: CASSFGGTGSRNSPLHF; DNA: TGTGCCAGCAGTTTCGGTGGAACAGGGTCTCGTAATTCACCCCTCCACTTT
J: TRBJ2-3; V: TRBV5-8; size: many; D: TRBD2; CDR3: CASSRGTSGMDTQYF; DNA: TGTGCCAGCAGCCGAGGGACTAGCGGGATGGATACGCAGTATTTT
J: TRBJ1-5; V: TRBV5-6; size: many; D: .; CDR3: CASSSWGGSNNQPQHF; DNA: TGTGCCAGCAGCTCCTGGGGGGGGAGTAACAATCAGCCCCAGCATTTT
J: TRBJ2-5; V: TRBV24-1; size: .; D: .; CDR3: CATSAPGTGSRETQYF; DNA: TGTGCCACCAGTGCCCCCGGAACAGGGTCCCGAGAGACCCAGTACTTC
J: TRBJ2-2; V: TRBV5-4; size: once; D: TRBD1; CDR3: CASSPTPGTDTGELFF; DNA: TGTGCCAGCAGCCCGACCCCCGGGACAGACACCGGGGAGCTGTTTTTT
J: TRBJ2-7; V: TRBV5-1; size: once; D: TRBD2; CDR3: CASSKGLAGEQYF; DNA: TGCGCCAGCAGCAAGGGACTAGCGGGTGAGCAGTACTTC
J: TRBJ2-7; V: TRBV20-1; size: .; D: .; CDR3: CSARDAGQLSYEQYF; DNA: TGCAGTGCTAGAGATGCGGGACAGCTTTCCTACGAGCAGTACTTC
J: TRBJ2-1; V: TRBV2; size: .; D: TRBD1; CDR3: CASSPRTGTTYNEQFF; DNA: TGTGCCAGCAGTCCTAGGACAGGGACAACCTACAATGAGCAGTTCTTC
J: TRBJ2-5; V: TRBV11-2; size: .; D: .; CDR3: CASSLSGLQETQYF; DNA: TGTGCCAGCAGCTTATCAGGGCTCCAAGAGACCCAGTACTTC
J: TRBJ1-4; V: TRBV10-3; size: .; D: TRBD1; CDR3: CAIGGQENEKLFF; DNA: TGTGCCATCGGGGGACAGGAGAATGAAAAACTGTTTTTT
J: TRBJ1-2; V: TRBV12-3/TRBV12-4; size: once; D: .; CDR3: CASSLRQYSHGYTF; DNA: TGTGCCAGCAGTTTGCGACAGTACTCACATGGCTACACCTTC
J: TRBJ2-5; V: TRBV13; size: once; D: .; CDR3: CASSLRSPARETQYF; DNA: TGTGCCAGCAGCTTAAGGTCTCCAGCTAGGGAGACCCAGTACTTC
J: TRBJ2-1; V: TRBV6-1; size: .; D: .; CDR3: CASSEYRANEQFF; DNA: TGTGCCAGCAGTGAGTACAGGGCTAATGAGCAGTTCTTC
J: TRBJ2-1; V: TRBV5-1; size: once; D: .; CDR3: CASKDLNSNEQFF; DNA: TGCGCCAGTAAGGACCTGAATAGCAATGAGCAGTTCTTC
J: TRBJ2-7; V: TRBV20-1; size: .; D: TRBD1; CDR3: CSATQGVYEQYF; DNA: TGCAGTGCTACACAGGGGGTCTACGAGCAGTACTTC
J: TRBJ2-5; V: TRBV5-1; size: .; D: TRBD1; CDR3: CASSRQGGETQYF; DNA: TGCGCCAGCAGTCGACAGGGGGGCGAGACCCAGTACTTC
J: TRBJ2-2; V: TRBV5-6; size: .; D: .; CDR3: CASSLGLPPLELFF; DNA: TGTGCCAGCAGCTTGGGACTCCCGCCCCTGGAGCTGTTTTTT
J: TRBJ2-1; V: TRBV7-2; size: .; D: .; CDR3: CASSFGIEQFF; DNA: TGTGCCAGCAGCTTTGGGATTGAGCAGTTCTTC
J: TRBJ2-1; V: TRBV30; size: .; D: .; CDR3: CAWSIGQWSNEQFF; DNA: TGTGCCTGGAGTATCGGACAGTGGTCTAATGAGCAGTTCTTC
J: TRBJ2-1; V: TRBV3-1; size: few; D: TRBD2; CDR3: CASSQVATSGRRGEQFF; DNA: TGTGCCAGCAGCCAAGTGGCGACTAGCGGGAGGCGGGGTGAGCAGTTCTTC
J: TRBJ2-7; V: TRBV12-3/TRBV12-4; size: .; D: .; CDR3: CASSPDDSTYEQYF; DNA: TGTGCCAGCAGTCCCGATGACAGTACCTACGAGCAGTACTTC
J: TRBJ2-7; V: TRBV20-1; size: .; D: TRBD2; CDR3: CSASLPASGDTYEQYF; DNA: TGCAGTGCTAGCTTGCCTGCTAGCGGGGATACCTACGAGCAGTACTTC
J: TRBJ2-7; V: TRBV20-1; size: .; D: TRBD2; CDR3: CSAGGAGGSYEQYF; DNA: TGCAGTGCCGGGGGGGCGGGCGGCTCCTACGAGCAGTACTTC
J: TRBJ2-3; V: TRBV20-1; size: .; D: TRBD2; CDR3: CSAPPTSGRAADTQYF; DNA: TGCAGTGCCCCCCCCACTAGCGGGAGGGCCGCAGATACGCAGTATTTT
J: TRBJ2-7; V: TRBV12-3/TRBV12-4; size: .; D: .; CDR3: CASSTLPGYEQYF; DNA: TGTGCCAGCAGTACCCTCCCCGGGTACGAGCAGTACTTC
J: TRBJ2-6; V: TRBV7-2; size: .; D: .; CDR3: CASSPHRAGANVLTF; DNA: TGTGCCAGCAGCCCGCACAGGGCTGGGGCCAACGTCCTGACTTTC
J: TRBJ2-1; V: TRBV5-1; size: .; D: .; CDR3: CASSWARGAVEQFF; DNA: TGCGCCAGCAGCTGGGCTAGGGGCGCGGTTGAGCAGTTCTTC
J: TRBJ2-7; V: TRBV12-3/TRBV12-4; size: many; D: TRBD1; CDR3: CASTPTGGGSYEQYF; DNA: TGTGCCAGCACCCCGACAGGGGGCGGCTCCTACGAGCAGTACTTC
J: TRBJ2-7; V: TRBV11-1; size: .; D: TRBD1; CDR3: CASSHRGRYEQYF; DNA: TGTGCCAGCAGCCACAGGGGGCGCTACGAGCAGTACTTC
J: TRBJ2-5; V: TRBV6-5; size: .; D: TRBD2; CDR3: CASSYSRGAGLGGTQYF; DNA: TGTGCCAGCAGTTACTCAAGGGGAGCGGGACTAGGAGGGACCCAGTACTTC
J: TRBJ2-7; V: TRBV20-1; size: .; D: TRBD2; CDR3: CSARDRAGGRYEQYF; DNA: TGCAGTGCTAGAGATAGGGCGGGAGGTCGGTACGAGCAGTACTTC
J: TRBJ1-2; V: TRBV11-2; size: .; D: TRBD1; CDR3: CASSAKGTANYGYTF; DNA: TGTGCCAGCAGCGCGAAAGGGACAGCTAACTATGGCTACACCTTC
J: TRBJ2-3; V: TRBV5-1; size: .; D: .; CDR3: CASSLDTTDTQYF; DNA: TGCGCCAGCAGCTTGGATACCACAGATACGCAGTATTTT